The 23 T cell receptor beta chains listed next were all sequenced from one sample in a study of cytomegalovirus exposure and HLA in healthy donors. The PCR had 60 Vbeta and 13 Jbeta primers. TCRdb keeps only in-frame clones here, not all; method: immunoSEQ multiplex PCR. The sample holds 110,000 or so clones, 67% seen once. Sequencing used PBMCs. These receptor sequences come from a young man in good health and CMV-seropositive.

The chain couples TRBV19 to TRBJ1-3, with 7 bases lining up with TRBD1. Germline V gives CDR1 LNHDA, CDR2 SQIVND (reference sequence). The CDR3 runs 18 residues. Unmatched junction bases numbered 18, after V lost 10 bases and J lost 0 bases. The CDR3 here is CATVRDSKTIYSGNTIYF. The CDR3 nucleotides are TGTGCCACTGTCCGGGACAGCAAAACTATTTACTCTGGAAACACCATATATTTT.

The gene calls are TRBV5-6 and TRBJ2-5; the match to TRBD1 covers 7 bases. CDR3 size: 13 residues. Germline trimming cut 1 base from V and 6 bases from J; bases unmatched to any gene: 3. CDR1 is SGHDT and CDR2 is YYEEEE in the germline V gene. This CDR3 reads CASSLYRGQTQYF. For the CDR3, the DNA is TGTGCCAGCAGCTTGTACAGGGGACAGACCCAGTACTTC.

V gene TRBV28 combines with J gene TRBJ1-5; D is undetermined. The CDR3 runs to 13 residues. Trimming removed 2 bases at V and 7 bases at J, with 9 bases between. Looked up from germline, CDR1 is MDHEN and CDR2 is SYDVKM. CDR3 in DNA: TGTGCCAGCAGTTTAATTGGCGGACAGCCCCAGCATTTT. Protein product: CASSLIGGQPQHF.

V is TRBV6-5 and J is TRBJ1-1; the match to TRBD1 covers 8 bases. Per the germline V gene, CDR1 is MNHEY and CDR2 is SVGAGI. The CDR3 loop spans 15 amino acids. The junction had 7 bases not matched to a gene; V was cut back by 6 bases and J by 1 base. The CDR3, as DNA: TGTGCCAGCAGCCCACTCACAGGGGGGAACACTGAAGCTTTCTTT. Protein: CASSPLTGGNTEAFF.

The chain couples TRBV5-6 to TRBJ1-6; 7 bases line up with TRBD1. V lost 4 bases, J lost 8 bases, and 9 bases stayed unmatched. There are 15 residues in the CDR3. Germline CDR1 and CDR2: SGHDT and YYEEEE. The CDR3 bases are TGTGCCAGCAGCGATCTCACAGGGGACGATTCACCCCTCCACTTT. Protein sequence: CASSDLTGDDSPLHF.

The chain is built from TRBV7-9 and TRBJ2-3, with D possibly being TRBD2 (6 bases). Trimming left V 6 bases short and J 0 bases short, with 13 bases between. Germline loops: CDR1 SEHNR, CDR2 FQNEAQ (reference sequence). The CDR3 covers 15 residues. This CDR3 is CASRPWRGSTDTQYF. The CDR3, as DNA: TGTGCCAGCAGACCGTGGCGGGGAAGCACAGATACGCAGTATTTT.

This chain's CDR3 is CASRANMNTEAFF. Here the CDR3 DNA reads TGCGCCAGCAGGGCAAACATGAACACTGAAGCTTTCTTT. V gene TRBV10-1 combines with J gene TRBJ1-1; D gene ambiguous. CDR3 length equals 13 residues. Germline CDR1 WNHNN, CDR2 SYGVQD (reference sequence). The ends were cut back, 6 bases at V and 0 bases at J, with 8 bases in the middle.

This clone was seen a handful of times. The V and J genes are TRBV11-3 and TRBJ2-2; weak D call: TRBD1 (7 bases). V was cut by 0 bases and J by 7 bases, with 12 bases left in between. The CDR3 extends over 15 amino acids. Germline V gene lookup returns CDR1 SGHNT and CDR2 YENEEA. The CDR3 DNA follows: TGTGCCAGCAGCTTAGATCGCAGGGGGGACGGGGAGCTGTTTTTT. Residues: CASSLDRRGDGELFF.

The chain uses TRBV19 and TRBJ1-1; D gene ambiguous. Germline-derived CDR1 and CDR2 are LNHDA and SQIVND (reference sequence). V was cut by 4 bases and J by 2 bases, with 8 bases left in between. The CDR3 is 13 residues long. Here the CDR3 reads CASSSNRNTEAFF. CDR3 nucleotide sequence: TGTGCCAGTAGTAGCAATAGAAACACTGAAGCTTTCTTT. The full variable domain, rest sourced from reference TRBV19 and TRBJ1-1, is DGGITQSPKYLFRKEGQNVTLSCEQNLNHDAMYWYRQDPGQGLRLIYYSQIVNDFQKGDIAEGYSVSREKKESFPLTVTSAQKNPTAFYLCASSSNRNTEAFFGQGTRLTVV.

This chain links TRBV11-1 with TRBJ2-5; TRBD1 agrees at 7 bases. Germline V lookup: CDR1 SGHAT, CDR2 FQDESV (reference sequence). With V trimmed by 5 bases and J by 1 base, 4 bases remained unmatched. The CDR3 length is 14 residues. The CDR3 DNA reads as TGTGCCAGCAGCGCCACAGGGGTCCAAGAGACCCAGTACTTC. Residues: CASSATGVQETQYF.

The J gene is TRBJ2-2, the V gene TRBV14; D is ambiguous. V gave up 1 base and J gave up 8 bases, with 11 bases separating them. The CDR3 runs to 14 residues. Germline CDR1 and CDR2: SGHDN and FVKESK. CDR3 sequence reads: CASSQGVFSGELFF. Written as DNA, the CDR3 is TGTGCCAGCAGCCAAGGAGTGTTTTCGGGGGAGCTGTTTTTT.

The rearrangement joins TRBV18 to TRBJ2-5; the D is unclear. V gave up 4 bases and J gave up 2 bases, with 2 bases separating them. CDR3 size: 11 residues. Germline CDR1 and CDR2: KGHSH and LQKENI. CDR3 coding DNA: TGTGCCAGCTCACTACAAGAGACCCAGTACTTC. This translates into CASSLQETQYF.

This clone has a handful of counts. This sequence joins TRBV27 and TRBJ2-7; 7 bases line up with TRBD2. V was clipped by 7 bases and J by 7 bases; unmatched bases: 10. The germline V gene has CDR1 MNHEY and CDR2 SMNVEV (reference sequence). The CDR3 runs to 13 residues. Here the CDR3 DNA reads TGTGCCAGCAATCCCGCCGGGAGGAGGGAGCAGTACTTC. Protein: CASNPAGRREQYF.

V and J are TRBV15 and TRBJ2-2; TRBD1 matches 7 bases. The trim removed 4 bases at V and 7 bases at J, leaving 6 bases unmatched. The CDR3 spans 14 residues. Germline V lookup: CDR1 LNHNV, CDR2 YYDKDF (reference sequence). The CDR3 nucleotides read TGTGCCACCAGCATGGGACAGTTCGGCGGGGAGCTGTTTTTT. This translates into CATSMGQFGGELFF.

The J gene is TRBJ2-1, the V gene TRBV6-6; D may be TRBD2 (6 bases). The CDR3 spans 14 residues. Germline CDR1 reads MNHNY; CDR2 reads SVGAGI (reference sequence). Trimming pared 2 bases from V and 2 bases from J, leaving 7 bases between. The DNA for the CDR3 is TGTGCCAGCAGTTACGGAGGGACCTACAATGAGCAGTTCTTC. It translates to CASSYGGTYNEQFF.

V and J are TRBV2 and TRBJ2-2; 8 bases are a match to TRBD2. The CDR3 spans 17 residues. CDR1 is SNHLY and CDR2 is FYNNEI in the germline V gene. J gave up 3 bases and V 8 bases, and 14 bases lay outside the gene matches. The DNA of the CDR3 is TGTGCCAGCTCCAAGAACCCCGGCGGGGGGCACACCGGGGAGCTGTTTTTT. As protein: CASSKNPGGGHTGELFF.

The DNA for the CDR3 is TGTGCCAGCAGCTTAGGGACTCCCAGCTACAATGAGCAGTTCTTC. Translation gives CASSLGTPSYNEQFF. V gene TRBV7-2 combines with J gene TRBJ2-1; TRBD2 is a possible D gene (5 bases). The length of the CDR3 is 15 residues. Germline CDR1 and CDR2: SGHTA and FQGNSA. Trimming removed 1 base at V and 3 bases at J, with 10 bases between.

The chain links TRBV27 to TRBJ2-3; D not resolved. CDR1 is MNHEY, CDR2 SMNVEV, per germline (reference sequence). The CDR3 contains 15 residues. The V end lost 5 bases, the J end lost 5 bases, and 17 bases lay between the germline ends. CDR3 bases: TGTGCCAGCAGTCCACACCTCGCCCGATTAGATACGCAGTATTTT. This gives the protein CASSPHLARLDTQYF.

The V call is TRBV28, the J call TRBJ2-5, with D unclear. CDR1 is MDHEN and CDR2 is SYDVKM in the germline V gene. V dropped 4 bases and J dropped 1 base, with 7 bases sitting between them. The CDR3 sequence is 13 residues long. The CDR3 DNA reads TGTGCCAGCAGTTCGAGACTCCAAGAGACCCAGTACTTC. Translated, it gives CASSSRLQETQYF.

This rearrangement joins TRBV29-1 to TRBJ2-5; 9 nucleotides align to TRBD1. The better agreement between TRBJ2-7 and the DNA end casts doubt on the J call. The CDR3 is made up of 12 amino acids. Germline CDR1 reads SQVTM; CDR2 reads ANQGSEA. The CDR3 DNA follows: TGCAGCGGCCGGGACAGGGACTACGAGCAGTACTTC. Translated: CSGRDRDYEQYF.

V and J are TRBV6-1 and TRBJ1-5; maybe TRBD1 (5 bases). The CDR3 consists of 15 residues. The V end was cut by 5 bases, the J end by 5 bases, with 16 bases between. Per germline, CDR1 MNHNS and CDR2 SASEGT. CDR3 nucleotides: TGTGCCAGCAGTCTCGGATATCAGGGTGATCAGCCCCAGCATTTT. Protein sequence: CASSLGYQGDQPQHF.

The chain uses TRBV11-2 and TRBJ1-5; D gene ambiguous. Trimming removed 1 base at V and 3 bases at J, with 7 bases between. The CDR3 is made up of 14 amino acids. Germline CDR1 is SGHAT and CDR2 is FQNNGV. The CDR3 is CASSLGQNNQPQHF. CDR3 coding DNA: TGTGCCAGCAGCTTAGGACAAAACAATCAGCCCCAGCATTTT.

CDR3 sequence: CASSQERQGRTQYF. CDR3 bases: TGTGCCAGCAGCCAAGAGAGACAGGGAAGGACCCAGTACTTC. This sequence joins TRBV4-2 and TRBJ2-5; TRBD1 matches at 7 bases. J lost 7 bases, V lost 0 bases, and 5 bases had no gene match. Looked up from germline, CDR1 is LGHNA and CDR2 is YNFKEQ. The CDR3 totals 14 residues.